This TCR beta chain was observed in a study of tumor T cells in aggressive B-cell lymphoma. In germline, CDR1 is SGHRS, CDR2 YFSETQ. This CDR3 contains 18 residues. V lost 4 bases to trimming and J lost 0 bases; unmatched junction nucleotides: 14. This clone was seen only once. The protocol was immunoSEQ multiplex PCR, while the TCRdb copy is restricted to in-frame clones and leaves out a portion. The table lists just over 1,000 clones, around 90% of them singletons. V gene TRBV5-1 combines with J gene TRBJ2-3; 7 bases match TRBD1. The sample comprised tumor tissue. This receptor was taken from an adult with diffuse large B cell lymphoma. This CDR3 is CASSRYETGKLSTDTQYF. The CDR3 DNA sequence: TGCGCCAGCAGCCGATATGAGACAGGGAAACTTAGCACAGATACGCAGTATTTT. The variable domain in full, with the rest retrieved from reference TRBV5-1 and TRBJ2-3, is KAGVTQTPRYLIKTRGQQVTLSCSPISGHRSVSWYQQTPGQGLQFLFEYFSETQRNKGNFPGRFSGRQFSNSRSEMNVSTLELGDSALYLCASSRYETGKLSTDTQYFGPGTRLTVL.